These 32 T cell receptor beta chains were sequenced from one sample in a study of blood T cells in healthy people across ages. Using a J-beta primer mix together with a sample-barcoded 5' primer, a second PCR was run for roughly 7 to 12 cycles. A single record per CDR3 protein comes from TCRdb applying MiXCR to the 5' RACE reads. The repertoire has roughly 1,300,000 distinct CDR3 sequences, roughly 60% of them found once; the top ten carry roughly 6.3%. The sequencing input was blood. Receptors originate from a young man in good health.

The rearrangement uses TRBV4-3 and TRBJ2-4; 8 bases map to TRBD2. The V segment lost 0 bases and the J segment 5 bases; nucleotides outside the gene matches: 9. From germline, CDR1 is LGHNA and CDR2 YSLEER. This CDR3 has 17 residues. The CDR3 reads CASSQDLGHGGENIQYF. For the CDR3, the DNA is TGCGCCAGCAGCCAAGATCTAGGGCACGGGGGGGAAAACATTCAGTACTTC.

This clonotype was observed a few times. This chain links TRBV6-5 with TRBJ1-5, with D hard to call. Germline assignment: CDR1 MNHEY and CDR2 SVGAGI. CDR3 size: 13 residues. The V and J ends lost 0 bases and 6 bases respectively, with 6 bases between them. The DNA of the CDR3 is TGTGCCAGCAGTTACTCGAGAAGTCAGCCCCAGCATTTT. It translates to CASSYSRSQPQHF.

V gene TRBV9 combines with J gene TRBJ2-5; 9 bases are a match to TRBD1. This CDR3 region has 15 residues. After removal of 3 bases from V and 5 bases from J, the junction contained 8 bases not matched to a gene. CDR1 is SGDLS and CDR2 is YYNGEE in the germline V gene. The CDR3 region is CASSARQGVGETQYF. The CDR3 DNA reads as TGTGCCAGCAGCGCGCGACAGGGGGTTGGTGAGACCCAGTACTTC.

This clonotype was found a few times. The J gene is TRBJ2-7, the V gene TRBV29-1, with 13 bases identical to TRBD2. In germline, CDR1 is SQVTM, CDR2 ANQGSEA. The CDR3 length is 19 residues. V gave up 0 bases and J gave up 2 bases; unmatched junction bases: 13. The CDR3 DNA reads TGCAGCGTTGAAGATTCGGGACTAGCGGGACAATTCCGCCCCTACGAGCAGTACTTC. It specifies CSVEDSGLAGQFRPYEQYF.

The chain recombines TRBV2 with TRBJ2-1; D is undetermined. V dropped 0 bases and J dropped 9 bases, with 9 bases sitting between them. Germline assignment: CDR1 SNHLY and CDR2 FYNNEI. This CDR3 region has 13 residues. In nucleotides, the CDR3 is TGTGCCAGCAGTGAAGCGCTTAGGAGTGAGCAGTTCTTC. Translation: CASSEALRSEQFF.

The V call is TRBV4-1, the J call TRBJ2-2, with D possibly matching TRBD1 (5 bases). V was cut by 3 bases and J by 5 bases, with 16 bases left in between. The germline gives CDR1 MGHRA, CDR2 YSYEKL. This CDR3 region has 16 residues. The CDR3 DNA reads TGCGCCAGCAGCCAGCTGGTTGACAGATTGACCGGGGAGCTGTTTTTT. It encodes CASSQLVDRLTGELFF.

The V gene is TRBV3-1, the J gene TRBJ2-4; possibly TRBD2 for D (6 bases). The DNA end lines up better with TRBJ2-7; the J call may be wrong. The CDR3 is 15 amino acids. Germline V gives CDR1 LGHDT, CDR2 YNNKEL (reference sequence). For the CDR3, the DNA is TGTGCCAGCAGCCAAGGGCGGGAACAGCCCTACGAGCAGTACTTC. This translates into CASSQGREQPYEQYF.

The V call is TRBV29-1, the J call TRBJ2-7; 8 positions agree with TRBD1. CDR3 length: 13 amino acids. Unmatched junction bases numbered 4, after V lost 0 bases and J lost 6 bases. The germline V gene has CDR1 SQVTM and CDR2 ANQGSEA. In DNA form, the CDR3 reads TGCAGCGTTGAAGACATGACAGGGGCCGAGCAGTACTTC. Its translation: CSVEDMTGAEQYF.

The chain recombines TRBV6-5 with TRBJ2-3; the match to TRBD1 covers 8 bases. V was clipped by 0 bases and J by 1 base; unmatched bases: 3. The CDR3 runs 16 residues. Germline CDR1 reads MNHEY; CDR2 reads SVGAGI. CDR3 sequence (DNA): TGTGCCAGCAGTTACTCAGACAGGGGACGCACAGATACGCAGTATTTT. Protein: CASSYSDRGRTDTQYF.

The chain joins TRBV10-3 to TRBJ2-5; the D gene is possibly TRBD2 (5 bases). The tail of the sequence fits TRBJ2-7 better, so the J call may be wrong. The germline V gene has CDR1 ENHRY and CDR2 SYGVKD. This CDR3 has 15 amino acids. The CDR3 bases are TGTGCCATCAGTGAAACCGGGATTTCAAAATACGAGCAGTACTTC. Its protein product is CAISETGISKYEQYF.

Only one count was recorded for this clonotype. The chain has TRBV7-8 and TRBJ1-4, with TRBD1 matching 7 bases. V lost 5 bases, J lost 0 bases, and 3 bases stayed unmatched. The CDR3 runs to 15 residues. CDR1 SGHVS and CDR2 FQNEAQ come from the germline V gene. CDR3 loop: CASSIGTATNEKLFF. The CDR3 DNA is TGTGCCAGCAGCATCGGGACAGCAACTAATGAAAAACTGTTTTTT.

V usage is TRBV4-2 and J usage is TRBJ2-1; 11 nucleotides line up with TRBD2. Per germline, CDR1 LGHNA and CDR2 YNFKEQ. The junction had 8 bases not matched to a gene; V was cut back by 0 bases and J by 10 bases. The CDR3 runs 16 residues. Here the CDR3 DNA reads TGTGCCAGCAGCCAAGAAGGCCTAGCGGGGGGTCGGGAGCAGTTCTTC. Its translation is CASSQEGLAGGREQFF.

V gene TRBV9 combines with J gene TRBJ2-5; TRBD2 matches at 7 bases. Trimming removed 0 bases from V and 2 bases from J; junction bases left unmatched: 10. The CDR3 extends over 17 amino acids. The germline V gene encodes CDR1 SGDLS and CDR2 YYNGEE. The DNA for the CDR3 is TGTGCCAGCAGCGTAGGCCCAGCGGGATCCCATCAAGAGACCCAGTACTTC. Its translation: CASSVGPAGSHQETQYF.

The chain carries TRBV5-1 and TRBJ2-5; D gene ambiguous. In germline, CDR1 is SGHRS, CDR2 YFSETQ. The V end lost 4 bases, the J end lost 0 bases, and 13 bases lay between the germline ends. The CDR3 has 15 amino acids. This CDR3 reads CASSRTLRNQETQYF. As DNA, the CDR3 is TGCGCCAGCAGCCGAACCTTGAGGAACCAAGAGACCCAGTACTTC.

The CDR3 spells CASSWTSNTGELFF. The CDR3 region has the DNA TGCGCCAGCAGCTGGACATCGAACACCGGGGAGCTGTTTTTT. The V call is TRBV5-1, the J call TRBJ2-2; weak D call: TRBD1 (5 bases). The length of the CDR3 is 14 residues. Germline lookup yields CDR1 SGHRS and CDR2 YFSETQ. Trimming shortened V by 3 bases and J by 0 bases, and 6 bases separated the two germline ends. The variable domain in full, with the rest retrieved from reference TRBV5-1 and TRBJ2-2, is KAGVTQTPRYLIKTRGQQVTLSCSPISGHRSVSWYQQTPGQGLQFLFEYFSETQRNKGNFPGRFSGRQFSNSRSEMNVSTLELGDSALYLCASSWTSNTGELFFGEGSRLTVL.

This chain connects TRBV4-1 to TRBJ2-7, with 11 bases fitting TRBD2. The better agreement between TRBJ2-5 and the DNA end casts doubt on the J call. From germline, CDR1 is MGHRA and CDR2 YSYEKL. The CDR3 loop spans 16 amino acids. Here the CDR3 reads CASSQPTSGSMETQYF. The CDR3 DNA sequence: TGCGCCAGCAGCCAACCTACTAGCGGGAGTATGGAGACCCAGTACTTC.

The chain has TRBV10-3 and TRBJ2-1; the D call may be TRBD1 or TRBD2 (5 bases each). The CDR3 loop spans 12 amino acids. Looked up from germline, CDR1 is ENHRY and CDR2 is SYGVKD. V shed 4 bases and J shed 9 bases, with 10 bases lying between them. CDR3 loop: CAISGGDREQFF. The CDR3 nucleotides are TGTGCCATCAGTGGAGGGGACCGTGAGCAGTTCTTC.

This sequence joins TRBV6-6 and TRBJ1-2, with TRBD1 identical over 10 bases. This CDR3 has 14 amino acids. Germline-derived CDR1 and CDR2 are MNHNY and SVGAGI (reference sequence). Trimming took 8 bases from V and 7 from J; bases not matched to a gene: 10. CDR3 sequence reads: CASRTGGDSGGYTF. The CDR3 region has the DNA TGTGCCAGCCGGACAGGGGGTGATTCAGGTGGCTACACCTTC.

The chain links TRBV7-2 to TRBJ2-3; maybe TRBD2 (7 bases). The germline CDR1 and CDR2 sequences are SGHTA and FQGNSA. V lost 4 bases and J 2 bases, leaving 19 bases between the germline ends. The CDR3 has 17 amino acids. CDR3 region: CASSSHRRGRHTDTQYF. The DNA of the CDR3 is TGTGCCAGCAGCTCTCATAGGCGGGGGCGCCACACAGATACGCAGTATTTT.

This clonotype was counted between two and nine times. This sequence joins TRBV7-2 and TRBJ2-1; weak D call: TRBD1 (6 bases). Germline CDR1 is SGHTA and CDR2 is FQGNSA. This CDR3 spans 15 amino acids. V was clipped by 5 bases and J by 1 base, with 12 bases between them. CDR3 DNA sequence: TGTGCCAGCAGCAAAACAGGGTCATCCTACAATGAGCAGTTCTTC. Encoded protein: CASSKTGSSYNEQFF. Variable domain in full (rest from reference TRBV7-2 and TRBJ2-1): GAGVSQSPSNKVTEKGKDVELRCDPISGHTALYWYRQSLGQGLEFLIYFQGNSAPDKSGLPSDRFSAERTGGSVSTLTIQRTQQEDSAVYLCASSKTGSSYNEQFFGPGTRLTVL.

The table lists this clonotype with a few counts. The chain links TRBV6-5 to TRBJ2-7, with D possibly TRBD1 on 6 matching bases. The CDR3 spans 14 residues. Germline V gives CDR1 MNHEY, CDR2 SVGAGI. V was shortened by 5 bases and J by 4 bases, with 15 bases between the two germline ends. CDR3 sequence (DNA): TGTGCCAGCAGTGCAACCGGGACACCTTACGAGCAGTACTTC. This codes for CASSATGTPYEQYF.

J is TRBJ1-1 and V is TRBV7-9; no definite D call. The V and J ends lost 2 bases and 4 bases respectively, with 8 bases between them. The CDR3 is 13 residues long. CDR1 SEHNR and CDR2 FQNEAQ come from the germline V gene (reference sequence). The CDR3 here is CASSLIVSTEAFF. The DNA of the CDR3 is TGTGCCAGCAGCTTAATAGTGAGCACTGAAGCTTTCTTT.

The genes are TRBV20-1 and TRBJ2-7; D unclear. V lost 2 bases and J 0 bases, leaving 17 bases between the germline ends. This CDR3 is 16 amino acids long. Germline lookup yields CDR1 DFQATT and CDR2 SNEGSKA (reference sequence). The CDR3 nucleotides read TGCAGTGCTAGAAACTATGAATACCACCTCTCCTACGAGCAGTACTTC. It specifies CSARNYEYHLSYEQYF.

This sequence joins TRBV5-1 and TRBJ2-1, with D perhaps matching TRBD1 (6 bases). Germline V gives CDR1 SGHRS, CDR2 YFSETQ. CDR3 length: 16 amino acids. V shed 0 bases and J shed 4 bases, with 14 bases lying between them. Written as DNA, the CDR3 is TGCGCCAGCAGCTTGGACGAGGGACAAAAATACAATGAGCAGTTCTTC. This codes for CASSLDEGQKYNEQFF.

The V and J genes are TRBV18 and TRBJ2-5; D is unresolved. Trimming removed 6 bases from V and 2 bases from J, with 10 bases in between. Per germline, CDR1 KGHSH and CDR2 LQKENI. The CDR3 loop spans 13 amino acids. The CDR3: CASSGPEQETQYF. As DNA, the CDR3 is TGTGCCAGCTCGGGCCCCGAACAAGAGACCCAGTACTTC. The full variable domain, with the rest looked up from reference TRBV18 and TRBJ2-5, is NAGVMQNPRHLVRRRGQEARLRCSPMKGHSHVYWYRQLPEEGLKFMVYLQKENIIDESGMPKERFSAEFPKEGPSILRIQQVVRGDSAAYFCASSGPEQETQYFGPGTRLLVL.

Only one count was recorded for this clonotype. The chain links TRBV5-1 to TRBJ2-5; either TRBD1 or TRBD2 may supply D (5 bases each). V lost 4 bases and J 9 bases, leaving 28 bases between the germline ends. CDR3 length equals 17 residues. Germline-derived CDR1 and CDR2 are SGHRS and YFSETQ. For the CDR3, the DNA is TGCGCCAGCAGCCACAAGGGGTGGGGGATCTCGACGGAGGCCCAGTACTTC. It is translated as CASSHKGWGISTEAQYF.

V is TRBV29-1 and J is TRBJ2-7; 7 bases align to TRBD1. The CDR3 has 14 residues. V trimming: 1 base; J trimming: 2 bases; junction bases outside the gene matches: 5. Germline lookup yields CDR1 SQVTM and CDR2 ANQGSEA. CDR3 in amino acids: CSVEGTGQAYEQYF. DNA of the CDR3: TGCAGCGTTGAAGGGACAGGCCAGGCCTACGAGCAGTACTTC.

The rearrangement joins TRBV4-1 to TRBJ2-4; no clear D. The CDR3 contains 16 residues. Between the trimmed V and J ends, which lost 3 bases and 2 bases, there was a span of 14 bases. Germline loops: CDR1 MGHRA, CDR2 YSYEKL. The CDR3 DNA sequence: TGCGCCAGCAGCCAGATGGCGGATAAGCCCAAAAACATTCAGTACTTC. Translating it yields CASSQMADKPKNIQYF.

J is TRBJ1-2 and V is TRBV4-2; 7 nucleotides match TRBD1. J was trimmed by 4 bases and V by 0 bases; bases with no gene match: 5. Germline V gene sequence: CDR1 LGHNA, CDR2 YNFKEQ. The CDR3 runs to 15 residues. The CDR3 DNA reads TGTGCCAGCAGCCAAGATGTAGGGGGCGCCTATGGCTACACCTTC. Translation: CASSQDVGGAYGYTF.

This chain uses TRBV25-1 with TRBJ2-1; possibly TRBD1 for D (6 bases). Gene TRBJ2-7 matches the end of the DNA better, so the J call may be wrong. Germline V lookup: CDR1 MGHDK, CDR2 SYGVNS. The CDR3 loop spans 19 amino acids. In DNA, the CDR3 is TGTGCCAGCAGTGGGGGACACGGCAGAAAGGGGAGCTCCTACAATGAGCAGTACTTC. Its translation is CASSGGHGRKGSSYNEQYF.

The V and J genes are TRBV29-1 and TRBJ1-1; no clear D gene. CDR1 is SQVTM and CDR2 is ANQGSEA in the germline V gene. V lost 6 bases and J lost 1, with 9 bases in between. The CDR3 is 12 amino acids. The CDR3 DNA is TGCAGCGTCAGACGTCGGAACACTGAAGCTTTCTTT. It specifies CSVRRRNTEAFF.

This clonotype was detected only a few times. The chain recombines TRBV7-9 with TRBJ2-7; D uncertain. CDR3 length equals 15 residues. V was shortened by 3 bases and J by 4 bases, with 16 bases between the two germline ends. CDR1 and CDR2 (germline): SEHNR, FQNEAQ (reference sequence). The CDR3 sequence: CASSFTQEKGYEQYF. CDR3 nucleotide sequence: TGTGCCAGCAGCTTCACGCAAGAAAAGGGTTACGAGCAGTACTTC.